A selection of T cell receptor beta chains follows, all from one sample in a study of cytomegalovirus exposure and HLA in healthy donors. Measured with immunoSEQ multiplex PCR; TCRdb has only the in-frame clones, and not every one. The profile shows about 360,000 clones, roughly 90% of them singletons. What was sequenced was PBMCs. These receptors originate from a woman aged 18-35 years in good health and CMV-seronegative. CDR3s leave out the opening cysteine and the closing phenylalanine or tryptophan. The D gene is left open where the match is weak.

TRBV7-2	.	11	ASRPEGLYEQY
TRBV5-1	TRBD2	12	ASRQLAGGGEQY
TRBV5-1	.	14	ASSLAAGPSTDTQY
TRBV28	.	12	ASSFIGGVPEAF
TRBV5-8	TRBD1	14	ASSPRGTGAFDEQF
TRBV4-1	.	15	ASSQEPTGTTYNEQF
TRBV27	.	16	ASTSPGLGGGVNNEQF
TRBV28	.	15	ASSPTPGWQTNYGYT
TRBV6-5	TRBD1	11	ASRDTGVYEQY
TRBV7-2	TRBD2	8	ATAGGTQY
TRBV28	TRBD1	13	ASSLSLTGRQPQH